These 32 T cell receptor beta chains originate from one sample sequenced in a study of OX40 agonist ivuxolimab in advanced cancers. The data were produced by immunoSEQ multiplex PCR, yet TCRdb's version contains in-frame clones alone and is incomplete. The table records over 55,000 clones, approximately 89% of them present only once. Sequencing was performed on CD4+ or CD8+ T cells sorted from blood, taken in a trial of the OX40 agonist ivuxolimab. These TCRs come from an adult with an advanced solid tumor such as melanoma, head and neck, liver or kidney cancer.

This clone is a singleton in its sample. The rearrangement uses TRBV19 and TRBJ2-5, with D perhaps TRBD1 or TRBD2 (7 bases each). V was pared by 3 bases and J by 10 bases, with 18 bases between. Looked up from germline, CDR1 is LNHDA and CDR2 is SQIVND (reference sequence). The length of the CDR3 is 14 residues. The CDR3 region has the DNA TGTGCCAGTAGTATTACTGGGCAGGGGGGGGACCAGTACTTC. It specifies CASSITGQGGDQYF.

This clone was seen more than once but under ten times. The V and J genes are TRBV9 and TRBJ1-3; tentative D call: TRBD1 (6 bases). The CDR3 totals 13 residues. Germline loops: CDR1 SGDLS, CDR2 YYNGEE. Trimming shortened V by 9 bases and J by 2 bases, and 12 bases separated the two germline ends. The CDR3 DNA follows: TGTGCCACCGGGGAGGGGGCTGGAAACACCATATATTTT. It encodes CATGEGAGNTIYF.

The CDR3, as DNA: TGTGCCAGCAGTGCCAGCGGGGGGGCCGGCACAGATACGCAGTATTTT. Translation gives CASSASGGAGTDTQYF. The V and J genes are TRBV7-2 and TRBJ2-3; 10 nucleotides align to TRBD2. V gave up 6 bases and J gave up 1 base; unmatched junction bases: 7. Germline V gene sequence: CDR1 SGHTA, CDR2 FQGNSA. CDR3 length: 16 amino acids.

This rearrangement joins TRBV2 to TRBJ1-2, with D perhaps TRBD1 (6 bases). The V gene lost 2 bases and the J gene lost 4 bases, with 8 bases spanning the gap. CDR1 is SNHLY and CDR2 is FYNNEI in the germline V gene. The CDR3 is 13 amino acids. The CDR3 DNA follows: TGTGCCAGCAGTGAAAGACAGGTCTATGGCTACACCTTC. It encodes CASSERQVYGYTF.

The rearrangement links TRBV4-2 to TRBJ2-2; D is perhaps TRBD2 (5 bases). The CDR3 runs 16 residues. V was cut by 3 bases and J by 2 bases, with 13 bases left in between. Germline CDR1 LGHNA, CDR2 YNFKEQ. The CDR3 here is CASSQRASSNTGELFF. The CDR3 bases are TGTGCCAGCAGCCAGCGGGCCAGTTCTAACACCGGGGAGCTGTTTTTT.

The chain's CDR3 is CASSMAGLAGAPNEQFF. The DNA for the CDR3 is TGTGCCAGTAGTATGGCAGGACTAGCGGGGGCCCCCAATGAGCAGTTCTTC. V is TRBV19 and J is TRBJ2-1; 13 nucleotides agree with TRBD2. Germline CDR1 LNHDA, CDR2 SQIVND (reference sequence). The V gene end was trimmed by 3 bases and the J gene end by 6 bases; junction bases not matched to a gene: 8. The CDR3 has 17 amino acids.

For the CDR3, the DNA is TGTGCCAGCACCACTACTAGCGGGAGCTACGAGCAGTACTTC. Translating gives CASTTTSGSYEQYF. This chain uses TRBV28 with TRBJ2-7; 11 bases agree with TRBD2. V trimming: 7 bases; J trimming: 3 bases; junction bases outside the gene matches: 5. Germline assignment: CDR1 MDHEN and CDR2 SYDVKM. The CDR3 is made up of 14 amino acids.

This clone was seen once. This chain links TRBV25-1 with TRBJ1-5, with D possibly matching TRBD1 (6 bases). The germline V gene has CDR1 MGHDK and CDR2 SYGVNS. This CDR3 spans 14 amino acids. V dropped 2 bases and J dropped 6 bases, with 11 bases sitting between them. The CDR3 sequence: CASSEGGGSQPQHF. For the CDR3, the DNA is TGTGCCAGCAGTGAAGGAGGGGGGAGTCAGCCCCAGCATTTT.

This chain uses TRBV19 with TRBJ2-7; 8 nucleotides agree with TRBD1. Germline V gives CDR1 LNHDA, CDR2 SQIVND (reference sequence). The junction had 5 bases not matched to a gene; V was cut back by 4 bases and J by 3 bases. The CDR3 covers 14 residues. CDR3 region: CASSTDRGHYEQYF. The CDR3 DNA follows: TGTGCCAGTAGTACCGACAGGGGACACTACGAGCAGTACTTC.

This chain joins TRBV29-1 and TRBJ1-1; D ambiguous. The CDR3 covers 13 residues. Trimming cost V 4 bases and J 1 base, with 10 bases left between them. Germline CDR1 reads SQVTM; CDR2 reads ANQGSEA. CDR3 DNA sequence: TGCAGCGTTGCGTGGACTGGGAACACTGAAGCTTTCTTT. Translation gives CSVAWTGNTEAFF.

The CDR3 region is CASSPGLAETDTQYF. The CDR3 nucleotides read TGCGCCAGCAGTCCTGGACTAGCGGAAACAGATACGCAGTATTTT. The V and J genes are TRBV10-1 and TRBJ2-3, with 10 bases fitting TRBD2. The germline V gene has CDR1 WNHNN and CDR2 SYGVQD (reference sequence). CDR3 size: 15 residues. V lost 5 bases and J lost 3; bases outside the gene matches: 5.

The chain joins TRBV27 to TRBJ2-3, with unresolved D. Trimming stripped 2 bases from V and 3 bases from J, with 12 bases between. Germline lookup yields CDR1 MNHEY and CDR2 SMNVEV (reference sequence). The CDR3 has 15 amino acids. Written as DNA, the CDR3 is TGTGCCAGCAGTTTAGTAGCTGCCCTTACAGATACGCAGTATTTT. The encoded protein is CASSLVAALTDTQYF.

This chain uses TRBV11-3 with TRBJ2-7; D not certain. Germline lookup yields CDR1 SGHNT and CDR2 YENEEA. The V gene lost 5 bases and the J gene lost 3 bases, with 11 bases spanning the gap. This CDR3 comprises 13 residues. CDR3 loop: CASSLRRNYEQYF. The CDR3, as DNA: TGTGCCAGCAGCCTTAGACGGAACTACGAGCAGTACTTC.

This clone was recorded only once. The same CDR3 also results from other DNA sequences found in this sample. J is TRBJ1-3 and V is TRBV7-9; D remains unclear. Germline CDR1 SEHNR, CDR2 FQNEAQ (reference sequence). The CDR3 consists of 12 residues. The ends were cut back, 3 bases at V and 4 bases at J, with 4 bases in the middle. The CDR3 bases are TGTGCCAGCAGCTTGTCAGGAAACACCATATATTTT. Amino acid sequence: CASSLSGNTIYF.

The chain recombines TRBV6-1 with TRBJ1-4, with 9 bases identical to TRBD1. The CDR3 has 16 amino acids. Germline V lookup: CDR1 MNHNS, CDR2 SASEGT. Trimming removed 1 base from V and 5 bases from J; junction bases left unmatched: 5. The CDR3 nucleotides are TGTGCCAGCAGTGAAGGTGGTGGGACAGGGAATGAAAAACTGTTTTTT. It specifies CASSEGGGTGNEKLFF.

V and J are TRBV4-2 and TRBJ2-3; 9 bases are shared with TRBD2. Losses at the gene ends were 5 bases for V and 5 bases for J; bases not matched to a gene: 11. From germline, CDR1 is LGHNA and CDR2 YNFKEQ. The CDR3 sequence is 16 residues long. For the CDR3, the DNA is TGTGCCAGCAGCTCCCGGAGTAGCGGGAGCTTAGATACGCAGTATTTT. Translating it yields CASSSRSSGSLDTQYF.

The chain couples TRBV11-2 to TRBJ2-7; D gene unclear. Deletions cut 2 bases from V and 5 bases from J, with 10 bases between. The germline V gene has CDR1 SGHAT and CDR2 FQNNGV. The CDR3 has 13 residues. CDR3 loop: CASSLRSLNEQYF. CDR3 DNA: TGTGCCAGCAGCTTAAGATCCCTTAACGAGCAGTACTTC.

The rearrangement links TRBV27 to TRBJ1-5; 10 bases match TRBD1. Germline assignment: CDR1 MNHEY and CDR2 SMNVEV (reference sequence). The CDR3 is made up of 16 amino acids. V lost 2 bases, J lost 3 bases, and 4 bases stayed unmatched. The CDR3 sequence is CASSLRDRGVNQPQHF. DNA of the CDR3: TGTGCCAGCAGTTTACGGGACAGGGGCGTCAATCAGCCCCAGCATTTT.

The V gene is TRBV7-9, the J gene TRBJ1-1; 7 bases align to TRBD1. CDR3 size: 14 residues. V lost 1 base to trimming and J lost 2 bases; unmatched junction nucleotides: 1. Looked up from germline, CDR1 is SEHNR and CDR2 is FQNEAQ (reference sequence). CDR3 residues: CASSLEGANTEAFF. In nucleotides, the CDR3 is TGTGCCAGCAGCTTAGAGGGGGCCAACACTGAAGCTTTCTTT.

The V and J genes are TRBV7-6 and TRBJ2-3; D remains ambiguous. V lost 5 bases and J 7 bases, leaving 7 bases between the germline ends. CDR1 is SGHVS and CDR2 is FNYEAQ in the germline V gene. The CDR3 contains 11 residues. For the CDR3, the DNA is TGTGCCAGCAGCCAATCCCATACGCAGTATTTT. Residues: CASSQSHTQYF.

This sequence joins TRBV5-6 and TRBJ2-1; no clear D. CDR1 is SGHDT and CDR2 is YYEEEE in the germline V gene. Trimming removed 0 bases from V and 4 bases from J, with 8 bases in between. The CDR3 loop spans 14 amino acids. The CDR3 protein is CASSLDQGYNEQFF. CDR3 nucleotides: TGTGCCAGCAGCTTGGACCAAGGGTACAATGAGCAGTTCTTC. The variable domain in full, completed from reference TRBV5-6 and TRBJ2-1, reads DAGVTQSPTHLIKTRGQQVTLRCSPKSGHDTVSWYQQALGQGPQFIFQYYEEEERQRGNFPDRFSGHQFPNYSSELNVNALLLGDSALYLCASSLDQGYNEQFFGPGTRLTVL.

V and J are TRBV5-6 and TRBJ1-2; no clear D. Deletions cut 1 base from V and 8 bases from J, with 15 bases between. There are 14 residues in the CDR3. Germline V gene sequence: CDR1 SGHDT, CDR2 YYEEEE. The CDR3 loop reads CASSLWQAFRGYTF. The CDR3 DNA reads as TGTGCCAGCAGCTTGTGGCAGGCCTTTAGGGGCTACACCTTC. Complete variable domain (other parts from reference TRBV5-6 and TRBJ1-2): DAGVTQSPTHLIKTRGQQVTLRCSPKSGHDTVSWYQQALGQGPQFIFQYYEEEERQRGNFPDRFSGHQFPNYSSELNVNALLLGDSALYLCASSLWQAFRGYTFGSGTRLTVV.

This chain's CDR3 is CASSPPRDSLYEQYF. The DNA for the CDR3 is TGTGCCAGCAGCCCCCCGCGCGACAGCCTCTACGAGCAGTACTTC. The chain links TRBV11-3 to TRBJ2-7; perhaps TRBD1 as D (5 bases). CDR1 and CDR2 (germline): SGHNT, YENEEA. This CDR3 has 15 residues. V was shortened by 5 bases and J by 3 bases, with 17 bases between the two germline ends.

The chain has TRBV29-1 and TRBJ2-2; the D gene could be TRBD1 or TRBD2 (5 bases each). Trimming stripped 5 bases from V and 6 bases from J, with 7 bases between. Germline V CDR1 and CDR2: SQVTM, ANQGSEA. This CDR3 comprises 11 residues. CDR3 sequence reads: CSVLGAGELFF. The CDR3 nucleotides read TGCAGCGTTTTGGGGGCCGGGGAGCTGTTTTTT.

This chain links TRBV10-3 with TRBJ2-1; 14 bases map to TRBD2. With 0 bases clipped from V and 8 bases from J, the junction kept 6 bases outside the gene matches. Germline CDR1 and CDR2: ENHRY and SYGVKD. The CDR3 has 17 residues. CDR3 sequence: CAISESKGTSGSDEQFF. The DNA of the CDR3 is TGTGCCATCAGTGAGTCGAAAGGGACTAGCGGGAGTGATGAGCAGTTCTTC.

The chain has TRBV5-1 and TRBJ2-3; D possibly corresponds to TRBD2 (5 bases). Trimming took 5 bases from V and 3 from J, leaving 10 bases between them. The length of the CDR3 is 13 residues. CDR1 is SGHRS and CDR2 is YFSETQ in the germline V gene. The CDR3 spells CASRTGGTDTQYF. CDR3 coding DNA: TGCGCCAGCAGGACGGGCGGGACAGATACGCAGTATTTT.

The J gene is TRBJ1-5, the V gene TRBV7-9; possibly TRBD1 for D (6 bases). V lost 5 bases and J 3 bases, leaving 14 bases between the germline ends. Germline V gene data show CDR1 as SEHNR and CDR2 as FQNEAQ (reference sequence). The CDR3 spans 15 residues. The CDR3 sequence is CASSPLTGPNQPQHF. CDR3 bases: TGTGCCAGCAGCCCATTGACAGGACCCAATCAGCCCCAGCATTTT.

The rearrangement links TRBV7-9 to TRBJ2-7, with TRBD1 identical over 8 bases. The germline V gene has CDR1 SEHNR and CDR2 FQNEAQ (reference sequence). V was pared by 4 bases and J by 0 bases, with 11 bases of the junction left unmatched. The CDR3 is 17 residues long. For the CDR3, the DNA is TGTGCCAGCAGCTCCACCCCGGGACAGGCTGCCTCCTACGAGCAGTACTTC. This gives the protein CASSSTPGQAASYEQYF.

The J gene is TRBJ1-2, the V gene TRBV28; D possibly corresponds to TRBD1 (6 bases). The CDR3 loop spans 15 amino acids. Germline-derived CDR1 and CDR2 are MDHEN and SYDVKM. The germline V and J ends were trimmed by 6 bases and 0 bases, with 14 bases remaining between them. CDR3 region: CASRPGTHPNYGYTF. CDR3 coding DNA: TGTGCCAGCAGGCCAGGGACACATCCTAACTATGGCTACACCTTC.

The chain uses TRBV4-2 and TRBJ2-3, with D possibly matching TRBD2 (6 bases). Germline CDR1 reads LGHNA; CDR2 reads YNFKEQ. V gave up 4 bases and J gave up 5 bases, with 16 bases separating them. The CDR3 is 15 residues long. CDR3 bases: TGTGCCAGCAGCCGCCGGGACTCTAGAGAAGATACGCAGTATTTT. Translated, it gives CASSRRDSREDTQYF.

The chain couples TRBV5-1 to TRBJ1-3; D is undetermined. Germline V gene sequence: CDR1 SGHRS, CDR2 YFSETQ. Trimming removed 0 bases from V and 4 bases from J, with 11 bases in between. The CDR3 spans 15 residues. The CDR3 DNA reads TGCGCCAGCAGCTTGGGAGCCTTGCAGGGAAACACCATATATTTT. Its protein is CASSLGALQGNTIYF.

The rearrangement uses TRBV5-4 and TRBJ1-6, with 9 positions matching TRBD1. Germline trimming cut 0 bases from V and 7 bases from J; bases unmatched to any gene: 2. Germline V gene data show CDR1 as SGHNT and CDR2 as YYREEE (reference sequence). This CDR3 is 15 amino acids long. CDR3 residues: CASSLGDRVNSPLHF. Written as DNA, the CDR3 is TGTGCCAGCAGCTTGGGGGACAGGGTAAATTCACCCCTCCACTTT.